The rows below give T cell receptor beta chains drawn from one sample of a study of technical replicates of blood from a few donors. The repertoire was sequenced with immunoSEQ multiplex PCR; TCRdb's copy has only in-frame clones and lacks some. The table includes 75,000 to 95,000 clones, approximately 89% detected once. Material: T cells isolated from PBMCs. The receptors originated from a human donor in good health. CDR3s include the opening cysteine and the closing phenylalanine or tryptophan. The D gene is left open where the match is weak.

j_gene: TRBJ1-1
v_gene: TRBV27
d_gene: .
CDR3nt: TGTGCCAGCAGTACCCCCACAGAGAACACTGAAGCTTTCTTT
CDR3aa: CASSTPTENTEAFF

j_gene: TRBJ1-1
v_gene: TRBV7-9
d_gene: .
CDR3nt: TGTGCCAGCAGCTTAGGCTCCTTTCAGGGGTCGGGGAACACTGAAGCTTTCTTT
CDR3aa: CASSLGSFQGSGNTEAFF

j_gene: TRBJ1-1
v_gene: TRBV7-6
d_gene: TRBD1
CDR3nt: TGTGCCAGCAGCCTCGGGACAGGGGGATCTGAAGCTTTCTTT
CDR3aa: CASSLGTGGSEAFF

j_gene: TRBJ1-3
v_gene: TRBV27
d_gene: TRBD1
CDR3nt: TGTGCCAGCAGTCGACTGACAGGGGGACAAAAGGGAAACACCATATATTTT
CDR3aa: CASSRLTGGQKGNTIYF

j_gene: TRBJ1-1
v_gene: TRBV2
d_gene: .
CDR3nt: TGTGCCAGCAGTGAACAGGGTTTCACTGAAGCTTTCTTT
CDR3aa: CASSEQGFTEAFF

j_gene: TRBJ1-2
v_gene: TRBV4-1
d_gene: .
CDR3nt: TGCGCCAGCAGCCAAGGTGCCCAGGGAGGGGATCTTAACTATGGCTACACCTTC
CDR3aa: CASSQGAQGGDLNYGYTF

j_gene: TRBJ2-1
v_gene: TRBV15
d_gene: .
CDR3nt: TGTGCCACCAGCAGGCCGGGTCTGGAACTCAATGAGCAGTTCTTC
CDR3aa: CATSRPGLELNEQFF

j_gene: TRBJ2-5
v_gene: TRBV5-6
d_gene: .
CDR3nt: TGTGCCAGCAGCTTGGTGGAGGGCCAGGAGACCCAGTACTTC
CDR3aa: CASSLVEGQETQYF

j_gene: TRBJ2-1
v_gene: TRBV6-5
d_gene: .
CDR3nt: TGTGCCAGCAGTTCGGCGGCCTCCTACAATGAGCAGTTCTTC
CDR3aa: CASSSAASYNEQFF

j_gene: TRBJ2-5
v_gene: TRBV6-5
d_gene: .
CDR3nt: TGTGCCAGCAGGACGACTAGTAATGAGCAGTACTTC
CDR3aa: CASRTTSNEQYF

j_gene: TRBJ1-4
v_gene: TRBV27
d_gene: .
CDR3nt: TGTGCCAGCAGTCTAAAATGGACAGTCGTAGACGAAAAACTGTTTTTT
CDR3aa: CASSLKWTVVDEKLFF